Each of the 13 T cell receptor beta chains below was sequenced from the same sample in a study of T cell repertoires in cytomegalovirus infection. The antigens for these receptors are not known. TCRdb processed the reads anew with MiXCR; each CDR3 protein has one entry. Counted here are around 340,000 distinct CDR3 sequences, 25% to 30% occurring once; the ten biggest clones make up around 20%. Sequencing was performed on cultured PBMCs, taken from culture after CMV antigen stimulation. These receptors all come from a human donor in good health (CMV status not recorded). Some clones in this sample may be carry-over from other donors' samples.

This clonotype was counted between two and nine times. The chain couples TRBV18 to TRBJ1-1; D is unclear. CDR1 is KGHSH, CDR2 LQKENI, per germline. CDR3 size: 12 residues. Trimming took 2 bases from V and 5 from J, leaving 6 bases between them. As DNA, the CDR3 is TGTGCCAGCTCACCAAGGAGAACTGAAGCTTTCTTT. As protein: CASSPRRTEAFF.

J is TRBJ2-7 and V is TRBV2, with 8 bases lining up with TRBD1. The ends lost 5 bases at V and 6 bases at J; junction bases unmatched: 9. CDR1 and CDR2 (germline): SNHLY, FYNNEI. The length of the CDR3 is 14 residues. Written as DNA, the CDR3 is TGTGCCAGCAGTACCAGACAGGGGATGAGCGAGCAGTACTTC. Encoded protein: CASSTRQGMSEQYF.

The CDR3 nucleotides read TGTGCCAGCAGCTTAGCACTAGCGGGGGCTGAGCAGTTCTTC. It codes for CASSLALAGAEQFF. This chain joins TRBV7-9 and TRBJ2-1; TRBD2 aligns across 11 bases. The CDR3 consists of 14 residues. The germline CDR1 and CDR2 sequences are SEHNR and FQNEAQ (reference sequence). J lost 9 bases, V lost 0 bases, and 1 base had no gene match. Combining the CDR3 with reference TRBV7-9 and TRBJ2-1 gives the whole variable domain DTGVSQNPRHKITKRGQNVTFRCDPISEHNRLYWYRQTLGQGPEFLTYFQNEAQLEKSRLLSDRFSAERPKGSFSTLEIQRTEQGDSAMYLCASSLALAGAEQFFGPGTRLTVL.

The CDR3 spells CASSLRDGYEQYF. In nucleotides, the CDR3 is TGTGCCAGCAGTTTGCGGGACGGCTACGAGCAGTACTTC. This sequence joins TRBV6-5 and TRBJ2-7, with D maybe TRBD2 (6 bases). The CDR3 runs 13 residues. The germline CDR1 and CDR2 sequences are MNHEY and SVGAGI. V lost 4 bases to trimming and J lost 3 bases, with 10 bases between them.

Only a few counts were recorded for this clonotype. This chain links TRBV5-4 with TRBJ1-6, with 10 bases matching TRBD1. Germline values: CDR1 SGHNT, CDR2 YYREEE (reference sequence). V shed 4 bases and J 5 bases; nucleotides not matched to a gene: 9. CDR3 length: 17 amino acids. CDR3 sequence reads: CASSPKAGQGNNSPLHF. In nucleotides, the CDR3 is TGTGCCAGCAGCCCAAAGGCGGGACAGGGGAATAATTCACCCCTCCACTTT.

The genes are TRBV10-3 and TRBJ2-3; tentatively, D is TRBD2 (7 bases). This CDR3 comprises 14 residues. Per the germline V gene, CDR1 is ENHRY and CDR2 is SYGVKD. The V and J ends lost 9 bases and 1 base respectively, with 14 bases between them. The CDR3 protein is CAIWGGPGTDTQYF. The CDR3 coding sequence is TGTGCCATTTGGGGGGGGCCGGGCACAGATACGCAGTATTTT.

The chain has TRBV10-3 and TRBJ1-1; 7 bases align to TRBD1. CDR1 and CDR2 (germline): ENHRY, SYGVKD. The CDR3 runs 15 residues. V lost 6 bases, J lost 0 bases, and 7 bases stayed unmatched. CDR3 nucleotides: TGTGCCATCAGCGATCCTGGGACAGTGAACACTGAAGCTTTCTTT. Protein: CAISDPGTVNTEAFF.

At least ten counts were recorded for this clonotype. The V gene is TRBV7-6, the J gene TRBJ2-3; tentatively, D is TRBD2 (6 bases). CDR3 size: 13 residues. V was cut by 0 bases and J by 5 bases, with 6 bases left in between. The germline CDR1 and CDR2 sequences are SGHVS and FNYEAQ. CDR3 sequence: CASSLASGDTQYF. In DNA, the CDR3 is TGTGCCAGCAGCTTAGCTAGCGGAGATACGCAGTATTTT.

V gene TRBV5-1 combines with J gene TRBJ2-7; no clear D. The germline V gene has CDR1 SGHRS and CDR2 YFSETQ. V was trimmed by 0 bases and J by 3 bases, leaving 13 bases between them. The CDR3 extends over 15 amino acids. This CDR3 is CASSLGTTWGYEQYF. The CDR3 coding sequence is TGCGCCAGCAGCTTGGGTACGACTTGGGGCTACGAGCAGTACTTC.

This clonotype was detected only a few times. The rearrangement joins TRBV6-5 to TRBJ1-1, with TRBD1 identical over 7 bases. The J segment lost 3 bases and the V segment lost 0 bases, leaving 7 bases of the junction unmatched. The CDR3 extends over 16 amino acids. The V gene's germline CDR1 is MNHEY and CDR2 SVGAGI. The CDR3 DNA reads TGTGCCAGCAGTTACTCACAGGGGATATTGTACACTGAAGCTTTCTTT. Translating gives CASSYSQGILYTEAFF.

The sample holds a few counts of this clonotype. The rearrangement links TRBV29-1 to TRBJ1-2; 9 nucleotides line up with TRBD1. The germline V gene encodes CDR1 SQVTM and CDR2 ANQGSEA. The CDR3 loop spans 14 amino acids. V shed 0 bases and J 9 bases; nucleotides not matched to a gene: 8. The CDR3 loop reads CSVEDPGQGPSYTF. For the CDR3, the DNA is TGCAGCGTTGAAGATCCGGGACAGGGTCCCAGCTACACCTTC.

This clonotype was counted a few times. The chain links TRBV19 to TRBJ1-1; possibly TRBD1 for D (6 bases). Per germline, CDR1 LNHDA and CDR2 SQIVND (reference sequence). CDR3 length: 16 amino acids. Trimming took off 5 bases at V and 3 bases at J, with 19 bases between the two ends. The CDR3 nucleotides read TGTGCCAGTAGTCCATCCGACAGGAGACGGTACACTGAAGCTTTCTTT. It is translated as CASSPSDRRRYTEAFF. Full variable domain (outside the CDR3, taken from reference TRBV19 and TRBJ1-1): DGGITQSPKYLFRKEGQNVTLSCEQNLNHDAMYWYRQDPGQGLRLIYYSQIVNDFQKGDIAEGYSVSREKKESFPLTVTSAQKNPTAFYLCASSPSDRRRYTEAFFGQGTRLTVV.

This chain uses TRBV7-9 with TRBJ2-3, with D uncertain. There are 15 residues in the CDR3. CDR1 and CDR2 (germline): SEHNR, FQNEAQ (reference sequence). V was pared by 1 base and J by 2 bases, with 10 bases between. CDR3 nucleotides: TGTGCCAGCAGCTTAGTCGGGCAGTTCACAGATACGCAGTATTTT. It specifies CASSLVGQFTDTQYF.